The 14 T cell receptor beta chains below were found in one sample sequenced in a study of CD8 T cells in ankylosing spondylitis. Broader study findings: For ankylosing spondylitis blood, a TCR beta motif of about eight highly homologous variants appeared characteristic.

TCRdb reprocessed the 5' RACE reads with MiXCR, giving one entry per CDR3 protein. Here the sample spans roughly 350,000 distinct CDR3 sequences, around 8% being singletons. Antigen specificity for these receptors is unknown. Sequencing used blood, either unsorted or a sorted T cell fraction (not recorded which). All receptors derive from a male donor with ankylosing spondylitis.

The sample holds many counts of this clonotype. This chain connects TRBV29-1 to TRBJ2-3; D uncertain. Germline V CDR1 and CDR2: SQVTM, ANQGSEA. Trimming removed 3 bases from V and 0 bases from J, with 4 bases in between. The CDR3 contains 12 residues. The CDR3 here is CSVEISTDTQYF. CDR3 nucleotide sequence: TGCAGCGTTGAGATTAGCACAGATACGCAGTATTTT.

This clonotype was found a few times. The rearrangement links TRBV27 to TRBJ1-6; 7 nucleotides match TRBD1. CDR3 length equals 13 residues. The V and J ends lost 11 bases and 6 bases, in that order; junction bases with no gene match: 7. The V gene's germline CDR1 is MNHEY and CDR2 SMNVEV (reference sequence). This chain's CDR3 is CAAKGAGNSPLHF. Here the CDR3 DNA reads TGTGCCGCGAAGGGGGCCGGTAATTCACCCCTCCACTTT.

The sample holds many counts of this clonotype. The chain employs TRBV10-3 and TRBJ2-7; D gene unclear. The V gene's germline CDR1 is ENHRY and CDR2 SYGVKD. V dropped 2 bases and J dropped 2 bases, with 13 bases sitting between them. The CDR3 is made up of 15 amino acids. The CDR3 coding sequence is TGTGCCATCAGTGAGCCCTCTACGTATACCTACGAGCAGTACTTC. Translating gives CAISEPSTYTYEQYF.

This clonotype was counted between two and nine times. The chain links TRBV6-5 to TRBJ2-1; tentatively, D is TRBD2 (6 bases). V was shortened by 2 bases and J by 5 bases, with 19 bases between the two germline ends. This CDR3 is 17 amino acids long. Germline loops: CDR1 MNHEY, CDR2 SVGAGI. This chain's CDR3 is CASSYGHNWRENNEQFF. For the CDR3, the DNA is TGTGCCAGCAGTTACGGGCATAACTGGCGGGAAAACAATGAGCAGTTCTTC.

This clonotype showed up just a few times. V gene TRBV4-3 combines with J gene TRBJ2-3, with D possibly TRBD2 on 5 matching bases. Germline CDR1 and CDR2: LGHNA and YSLEER. The V end was cut by 0 bases, the J end by 1 base, with 8 bases between. This CDR3 has 15 amino acids. The CDR3, as DNA: TGCGCCAGCAGCCAAGAAGGGAGCCGCACAGATACGCAGTATTTT. Encoded protein: CASSQEGSRTDTQYF.

This clonotype was counted at least ten times. V gene TRBV20-1 combines with J gene TRBJ2-7; 8 bases match TRBD1. Germline V gene data show CDR1 as DFQATT and CDR2 as SNEGSKA (reference sequence). V lost 7 bases, J lost 5 bases, and 13 bases stayed unmatched. The CDR3 spans 14 residues. The CDR3 spells CSVLGRTGPNEQYF. Written as DNA, the CDR3 is TGCAGTGTTTTGGGCCGGACAGGGCCAAACGAGCAGTACTTC.

V and J are TRBV23-1 and TRBJ2-1; D is possibly TRBD1 (5 bases). TRBV23-1 is sorted into the ORF group, with uncertain function. Trimming took off 4 bases at V and 8 bases at J, with 12 bases between the two ends. CDR3 length: 13 residues. CDR3 protein: CASSLRRADEQFF. DNA for the CDR3: TGCGCCAGCAGTCTTCGCAGGGCGGATGAGCAGTTCTTC.

This chain joins TRBV3-1 and TRBJ2-3; D gene uncertain. V gave up 4 bases and J gave up 4 bases, with 18 bases separating them. The CDR3 consists of 16 residues. CDR1 is LGHDT, CDR2 YNNKEL, per germline (reference sequence). CDR3 residues: CASSRSDGIGSDTQYF. Written as DNA, the CDR3 is TGTGCCAGCAGCCGCTCCGATGGAATTGGATCAGATACGCAGTATTTT.

The table lists this clonotype with many counts. The V call is TRBV7-9, the J call TRBJ1-5, with D possibly TRBD1 on 6 matching bases. CDR1 and CDR2 from the germline V gene are SEHNR and FQNEAQ (reference sequence). This CDR3 contains 15 residues. V was trimmed by 3 bases and J by 0 bases, leaving 9 bases between them. CDR3 coding DNA: TGTGCCAGCAGCTTGGGGGGGCTTAGCAATCAGCCCCAGCATTTT. Translating gives CASSLGGLSNQPQHF. Full variable domain (remainder filled in from reference TRBV7-9 and TRBJ1-5): DTGVSQNPRHKITKRGQNVTFRCDPISEHNRLYWYRQTLGQGPEFLTYFQNEAQLEKSRLLSDRFSAERPKGSFSTLEIQRTEQGDSAMYLCASSLGGLSNQPQHFGDGTRLSIL.

J is TRBJ2-7 and V is TRBV10-3; the D gene could be TRBD1 or TRBD2 (5 bases each). This CDR3 is 12 amino acids long. CDR1 and CDR2 from the germline V gene are ENHRY and SYGVKD. Trimming cost V 6 bases and J 2 bases, with 8 bases left between them. DNA of the CDR3: TGTGCCATCAGGGGGGTAGCCTACGAGCAGTACTTC. Translated: CAIRGVAYEQYF.

The J gene is TRBJ2-1, the V gene TRBV20-1, with unresolved D. Germline V gives CDR1 DFQATT, CDR2 SNEGSKA (reference sequence). The V end lost 3 bases, the J end lost 9 bases, and 21 bases lay between the germline ends. CDR3 length: 15 residues. This CDR3 is CSASDSGRLGSEQFF. The CDR3 nucleotides read TGCAGTGCTAGTGATTCCGGACGGCTTGGAAGTGAGCAGTTCTTC.

This clonotype was observed many times. The V gene is TRBV5-1, the J gene TRBJ1-5; D remains ambiguous. Per the germline V gene, CDR1 is SGHRS and CDR2 is YFSETQ. V was pared by 1 base and J by 7 bases, with 9 bases between. This CDR3 contains 13 residues. In DNA form, the CDR3 reads TGCGCCAGCAGCTTGTCCGGGGAGCAGCCCCAGCATTTT. Its translation: CASSLSGEQPQHF.

This clonotype has a handful of counts. The V call is TRBV19, the J call TRBJ2-3; D is possibly TRBD2 (7 bases). The ends were cut back, 3 bases at V and 1 base at J, with 11 bases in the middle. Germline V gene lookup returns CDR1 LNHDA and CDR2 SQIVND (reference sequence). The CDR3 is made up of 15 amino acids. The CDR3 DNA follows: TGTGCCAGTAGTATCGGGGGGCCTGGCACAGATACGCAGTATTTT. As protein: CASSIGGPGTDTQYF.

CDR3 sequence: CASSPRGRDTGELFF. In nucleotides, the CDR3 is TGTGCCAGCAGCCCCCGGGGGAGGGACACCGGGGAGCTGTTTTTT. The V gene is TRBV4-2, the J gene TRBJ2-2; TRBD2 agrees at 7 bases. Per the germline V gene, CDR1 is LGHNA and CDR2 is YNFKEQ. The CDR3 runs to 15 residues. Trimming removed 4 bases from V and 3 bases from J; junction bases left unmatched: 5.